These 20 T cell receptor beta chains were all obtained from the same sample, sequenced in a study of technical replicates of blood from a few donors. TCRdb's table, derived via immunoSEQ multiplex PCR, lists solely in-frame clones and lacks some. The sample records roughly 13,000 clones, less than 90% being singletons. The sequencing sample was made of PBMCs. These receptors were obtained from a human donor in good health.

This chain links TRBV29-1 with TRBJ2-7; possibly TRBD1 for D (5 bases). Germline V CDR1 and CDR2: SQVTM, ANQGSEA. V shed 3 bases and J shed 8 bases, with 11 bases lying between them. CDR3 size: 11 residues. As DNA, the CDR3 is TGCAGCGTTGATTCGTGGGGCCAGCAGTACTTC. Residues: CSVDSWGQQYF.

The chain links TRBV28 to TRBJ1-1; possibly TRBD1 for D (5 bases). The V and J ends lost 8 bases and 3 bases respectively, with 10 bases between them. The CDR3 extends over 12 amino acids. Germline values: CDR1 MDHEN, CDR2 SYDVKM. The CDR3 loop is CASCRGYTEAFF. The CDR3 DNA is TGTGCCAGCTGCCGGGGGTACACTGAAGCTTTCTTT.

The chain has TRBV29-1 and TRBJ2-4, with a possible D match to TRBD1 (6 bases). Trimming removed 4 bases at V and 4 bases at J, with 11 bases between. CDR3 length: 13 amino acids. Germline V gene lookup returns CDR1 SQVTM and CDR2 ANQGSEA. The CDR3 protein is CSVGTVGKNIQYF. In DNA, the CDR3 is TGCAGCGTTGGGACAGTGGGGAAAAACATTCAGTACTTC.

This rearrangement joins TRBV18 to TRBJ2-1, with 11 bases that match TRBD2. CDR3 length: 15 amino acids. CDR1 and CDR2 (germline): KGHSH, LQKENI. Germline trimming cut 6 bases from V and 7 bases from J; bases unmatched to any gene: 8. The CDR3 DNA follows: TGTGCCAGCTCCCCGTCTAGCGGGAGGTGGAATGAGCAGTTCTTC. Translating gives CASSPSSGRWNEQFF.

The V gene is TRBV5-4, the J gene TRBJ2-2; TRBD2 matches 11 bases. Losses at the gene ends were 0 bases for V and 3 bases for J; bases not matched to a gene: 7. The CDR3 length is 18 residues. Germline V gives CDR1 SGHNT, CDR2 YYREEE (reference sequence). DNA of the CDR3: TGTGCCAGCAGCTTGGATATCGGGACTAGCGGACACACCGGGGAGCTGTTTTTT. Protein product: CASSLDIGTSGHTGELFF.

This sequence joins TRBV5-6 and TRBJ2-2; weak D call: TRBD1 (5 bases). The germline V gene encodes CDR1 SGHDT and CDR2 YYEEEE. CDR3 length equals 15 residues. Trimming pared 2 bases from V and 5 bases from J, leaving 13 bases between. CDR3 sequence: CASSFSGIGTGELFF. The CDR3 DNA reads TGTGCCAGCAGCTTTTCAGGGATCGGTACCGGGGAGCTGTTTTTT.

V usage is TRBV2 and J usage is TRBJ2-1; 11 nucleotides agree with TRBD2. Germline CDR1 reads SNHLY; CDR2 reads FYNNEI. V was pared by 1 base and J by 9 bases, with 11 bases of the junction left unmatched. The CDR3 is 17 amino acids. The CDR3 nucleotides are TGTGCCAGCAGTGAAGGTGGGGGACTAGCGGCCGAGGGTGAGCAGTTCTTC. Translation: CASSEGGGLAAEGEQFF.

This clone has a single count. The chain joins TRBV2 to TRBJ2-7; 7 nucleotides align to TRBD1. V trimming: 6 bases; J trimming: 4 bases; junction bases outside the gene matches: 6. Germline CDR1 is SNHLY and CDR2 is FYNNEI. This CDR3 is built from 13 residues. CDR3 sequence reads: CASSAQGEYEQYF. CDR3 bases: TGTGCCAGCAGCGCTCAGGGGGAGTACGAGCAGTACTTC.

This clone was picked up a small number of times. The genes are TRBV5-1 and TRBJ2-7, with 8 bases fitting TRBD1. Per germline, CDR1 SGHRS and CDR2 YFSETQ. V trimming: 3 bases; J trimming: 0 bases; junction bases outside the gene matches: 5. The CDR3 runs to 15 residues. CDR3 nucleotides: TGCGCCAGCAGCTCCCGGGACAGGAACTCCTACGAGCAGTACTTC. It specifies CASSSRDRNSYEQYF.

CDR3: CASSIYGTSGRRNEQFF. The CDR3 DNA reads TGTGCCAGTAGTATTTATGGGACTAGCGGGAGACGCAATGAGCAGTTCTTC. V and J are TRBV19 and TRBJ2-1; 14 bases fit TRBD2. With 3 bases clipped from V and 6 bases from J, the junction kept 7 bases outside the gene matches. Germline CDR1 reads LNHDA; CDR2 reads SQIVND (reference sequence). This CDR3 is 17 amino acids long.

The chain combines TRBV19 with TRBJ1-2; 7 bases are a match to TRBD1. Trimming removed 4 bases from V and 2 bases from J; junction bases left unmatched: 7. Germline CDR1 and CDR2: LNHDA and SQIVND (reference sequence). CDR3 size: 15 residues. CDR3: CASSSYRDSNYGYTF. Written as DNA, the CDR3 is TGTGCCAGTAGTAGCTATCGGGACAGCAACTATGGCTACACCTTC.

This chain links TRBV6-5 with TRBJ2-7; D possibly corresponds to TRBD2 (7 bases). The V end lost 0 bases, the J end lost 2 bases, and 11 bases lay between the germline ends. This CDR3 is built from 15 residues. Germline values: CDR1 MNHEY, CDR2 SVGAGI. CDR3: CASSYSRGAAYEQYF. The CDR3 DNA sequence: TGTGCCAGCAGTTACTCCCGGGGGGCGGCCTACGAGCAGTACTTC.

The V and J genes are TRBV6-4 and TRBJ2-1, with TRBD2 matching over 12 bases. CDR1 is MRHNA, CDR2 SNTAGT, per germline. J lost 8 bases, V lost 4 bases, and 12 bases had no gene match. This CDR3 region has 17 residues. CDR3: CASSAGLAGLGGDEQFF. The CDR3 DNA is TGTGCCAGCAGTGCCGGACTAGCGGGGCTTGGGGGCGATGAGCAGTTCTTC.

The chain links TRBV9 to TRBJ1-2; tentative D call: TRBD1 (5 bases). The germline V gene encodes CDR1 SGDLS and CDR2 YYNGEE. The CDR3 runs 17 residues. V lost 3 bases and J lost 7, with 25 bases in between. The CDR3 sequence: CASSGRDSGNFAGGYTF. The CDR3, as DNA: TGTGCCAGCAGCGGTCGGGACTCAGGAAACTTCGCTGGTGGCTACACCTTC. Full variable domain (rest looked up from reference TRBV9 and TRBJ1-2): DSGVTQTPKHLITATGQRVTLRCSPRSGDLSVYWYQQSLDQGLQFLIQYYNGEERAKGNILERFSAQQFPDLHSELNLSSLELGDSALYFCASSGRDSGNFAGGYTFGSGTRLTVV.

CDR3 sequence: CASSYRAGDRETQYF. In DNA, the CDR3 is TGTGCCAGCAGTTACAGGGCAGGGGACCGAGAGACCCAGTACTTC. The V call is TRBV6-5, the J call TRBJ2-5; the D gene is possibly TRBD1 (6 bases). V lost 2 bases to trimming and J lost 4 bases, with 14 bases between them. The V gene's germline CDR1 is MNHEY and CDR2 SVGAGI. The CDR3 is made up of 15 amino acids.

The V and J genes are TRBV7-6 and TRBJ2-5; 10 bases align to TRBD1. The V gene's germline CDR1 is SGHVS and CDR2 FNYEAQ. The CDR3 is 20 residues long. J was trimmed by 2 bases and V by 2 bases; bases with no gene match: 17. CDR3: CASSLKPPARTGGRQETQYF. CDR3 nucleotides: TGTGCCAGCAGCTTAAAGCCCCCCGCTCGGACAGGGGGGCGACAAGAGACCCAGTACTTC.

The J gene is TRBJ1-2, the V gene TRBV30; D ambiguous. The V gene lost 4 bases and the J gene lost 6 bases, with 18 bases spanning the gap. The CDR3 is made up of 14 amino acids. The germline V gene has CDR1 GTSNPN and CDR2 SVGIG (reference sequence). The CDR3 bases are TGTGCCTGGACCCCGTTTTCTGGGAGTAATGGCTACACCTTC. Translation: CAWTPFSGSNGYTF.

In this sample, this clone turned up once. The rearrangement joins TRBV6-6 to TRBJ2-3, with 12 bases aligning to TRBD2. Germline CDR1 is MNHNY and CDR2 is SVGAGI (reference sequence). V was pared by 2 bases and J by 5 bases, with 5 bases of the junction left unmatched. There are 16 residues in the CDR3. The CDR3 DNA sequence: TGTGCCAGCAGTTACCTCGGGACTAGCGGGCTAGATACGCAGTATTTT. Translating gives CASSYLGTSGLDTQYF.

The V call is TRBV28, the J call TRBJ1-5, with D perhaps matching TRBD1 (5 bases). The V gene lost 4 bases and the J gene lost 6 bases, with 22 bases spanning the gap. CDR1 is MDHEN, CDR2 SYDVKM, per germline. The CDR3 runs 17 residues. The CDR3 here is CASSWGRVGVSGQPQHF. The CDR3 bases are TGTGCCAGCAGTTGGGGCCGTGTCGGCGTGTCGGGTCAGCCCCAGCATTTT.

The V and J genes are TRBV11-3 and TRBJ2-7; D ambiguous. CDR1 is SGHNT and CDR2 is YENEEA in the germline V gene. CDR3 length: 14 residues. V was shortened by 0 bases and J by 6 bases, with 12 bases between the two germline ends. This chain's CDR3 is CASSLDSASTEQYF. The CDR3 nucleotides are TGTGCCAGCAGCTTAGATTCTGCGTCTACCGAGCAGTACTTC.